The next 6 T cell receptor beta chains were all read from a single sample in a study of control samples from healthy donors and cancer patients (dated by TCRdb to about 2020). To prepare the library, the immunoSEQ multiplex PCR assay was applied. TCRdb provides this immuneACCESS table in a form limited to in-frame rearrangements. Some clones are lacking; in checked studies, under half of them reflect an unresolved V gene, and why the rest are absent is not known. Within this sample are 98,000 or so clones, with around three quarters of them counted one time only. About 10% of the sample is held by the ten biggest clonotypes. Input material: blood. The receptors come from a woman aged 25 to 39 in good health.

The chain couples TRBV5-1 to TRBJ2-5; D is ambiguous. This CDR3 comprises 14 residues. V shed 0 bases and J shed 1 base, with 7 bases lying between them. Germline V gene sequence: CDR1 SGHRS, CDR2 YFSETQ. In nucleotides, the CDR3 is TGCGCCAGCAGCTTGGCCGACGGCCAAGAGACCCAGTACTTC. Translation: CASSLADGQETQYF. Full variable domain (rest looked up from reference TRBV5-1 and TRBJ2-5): KAGVTQTPRYLIKTRGQQVTLSCSPISGHRSVSWYQQTPGQGLQFLFEYFSETQRNKGNFPGRFSGRQFSNSRSEMNVSTLELGDSALYLCASSLADGQETQYFGPGTRLLVL.

The gene calls are TRBV3-1 (or the pseudogene TRBV3-2) and TRBJ1-1; 7 positions match TRBD1. Germline CDR1 reads LGHDT; CDR2 reads YNNKEL (reference sequence). The CDR3 is made up of 16 amino acids. Trimming removed 2 bases from V and 5 bases from J; junction bases left unmatched: 11. The CDR3 loop is CASSQRGLRGNTEAFF. The CDR3 DNA follows: TGTGCCAGCAGCCAAAGGGGGCTCAGGGGAAATACTGAAGCTTTCTTT.

About this clone: This specimen includes other DNA sequences encoding the same CDR3. The chain has TRBV6-5 and TRBJ2-2; D ambiguous. CDR1 MNHEY and CDR2 SVGAGI come from the germline V gene. The CDR3 spans 13 residues. Trimming took 6 bases from V and 5 from J, leaving 10 bases between them. In DNA, the CDR3 is TGTGCCAGCAGCCCCTTGGGAACCGGGGAGCTGTTTTTT. Its protein is CASSPLGTGELFF.

This clone occurred a few times. This chain links TRBV11-2 with TRBJ1-5; D might be TRBD1 (5 bases). The CDR3 is 16 amino acids. Germline CDR1 reads SGHAT; CDR2 reads FQNNGV. Between the trimmed V and J ends, which lost 2 bases and 3 bases, there was a span of 14 bases. The CDR3: CASSLNPGQNNQPQHF. In DNA form, the CDR3 reads TGTGCCAGCAGCTTAAATCCAGGACAAAACAATCAGCCCCAGCATTTT.

This clone was detected once. The chain uses TRBV18 and TRBJ2-5, with unresolved D. The CDR3 has 12 amino acids. CDR1 is KGHSH and CDR2 is LQKENI in the germline V gene. V lost 3 bases and J 5 bases, leaving 7 bases between the germline ends. The CDR3 DNA reads TGTGCCAGCTCACCGGGATCGGAGACCCAGTACTTC. It yields the protein CASSPGSETQYF.

The CDR3 loop is CASSLRGTGYGYTF. The CDR3 DNA reads as TGTGCCAGCAGTTTGCGCGGGACAGGGTATGGCTACACCTTC. The gene calls are TRBV6-2 or TRBV6-3 and TRBJ1-2; TRBD1 agrees at 9 bases. CDR1 is MNHEY, CDR2 SVGEGT, per germline. The CDR3 sequence is 14 residues long. Germline trimming cut 4 bases from V and 5 bases from J; bases unmatched to any gene: 5.